This T cell receptor beta chain was found in a study of blood T cell repertoires in COVID-19. Turning to the study itself: There were acute and convalescent COVID-19 samples, and they came from the United States, Italy and Spain. Sample material is recorded as cDNA or gDNA derived from T cells, B-cell-depleted T cells, or PBMCs.

From germline, CDR1 is LGHDT and CDR2 YNNKEL (reference sequence). This CDR3 spans 17 amino acids. V gave up 4 bases and J gave up 2 bases; unmatched junction bases: 9. Assay: immunoSEQ multiplex PCR; the TCRdb copy retains only in-frame clones and omits some. This sample has 200,000 to 250,000 clones, with almost 90% found just once. The specimen sequenced was peripheral blood. The chain is built from TRBV3-1 (or the pseudogene TRBV3-2) and TRBJ2-1; TRBD2 aligns across 9 bases. This TCR was sampled from a man of 80 years or more with acute or convalescent COVID-19. CDR3 loop: CASSPTWAGGAYNEQFF. CDR3 bases: TGTGCCAGCAGCCCTACCTGGGCGGGGGGGGCCTACAATGAGCAGTTCTTC.